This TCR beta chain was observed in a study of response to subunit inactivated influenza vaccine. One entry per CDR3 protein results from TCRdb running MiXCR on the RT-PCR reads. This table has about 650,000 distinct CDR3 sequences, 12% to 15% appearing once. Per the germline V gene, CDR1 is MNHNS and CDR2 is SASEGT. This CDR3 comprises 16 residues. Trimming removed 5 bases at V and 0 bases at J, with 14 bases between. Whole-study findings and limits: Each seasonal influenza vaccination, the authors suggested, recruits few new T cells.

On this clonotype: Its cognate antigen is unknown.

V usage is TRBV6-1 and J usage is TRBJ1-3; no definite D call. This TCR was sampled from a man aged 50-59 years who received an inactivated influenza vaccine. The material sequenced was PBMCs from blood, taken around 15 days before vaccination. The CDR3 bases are TGTGCCAGCAGTCCCCTACATAGGATCTCTGGAAACACCATATATTTT. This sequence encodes CASSPLHRISGNTIYF.